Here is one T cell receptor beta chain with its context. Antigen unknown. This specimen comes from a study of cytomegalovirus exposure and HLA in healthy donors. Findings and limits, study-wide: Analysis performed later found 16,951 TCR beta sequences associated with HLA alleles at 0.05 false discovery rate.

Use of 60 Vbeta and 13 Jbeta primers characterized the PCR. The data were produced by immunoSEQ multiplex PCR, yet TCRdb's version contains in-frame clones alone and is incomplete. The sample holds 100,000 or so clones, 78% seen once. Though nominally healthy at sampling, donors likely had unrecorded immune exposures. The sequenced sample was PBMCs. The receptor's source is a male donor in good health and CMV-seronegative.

The CDR3 loop reads CASSTGTGRIQYF. The CDR3 DNA sequence: TGTGCCAGCAGCACAGGGACAGGGAGGATTCAGTACTTC. The gene calls are TRBV9 and TRBJ2-4, with 9 bases aligning to TRBD1. J was trimmed by 10 bases and V by 4 bases; bases with no gene match: 6. Germline V CDR1 and CDR2: SGDLS, YYNGEE. The CDR3 extends over 13 amino acids.